The source of this T cell receptor (beta chain) is a study of chemoradiotherapy in HPV16-positive cancers (dated by TCRdb to 2022 to 2024). Regarding the study in general: Candidate HPV-specific T-cell clones and common TCR motifs were defined through functional T-cell assays on cells from a couple of HPV16-positive patients. Whether T-cell immunity against the HPV oncoproteins E6 and E7 changes during chemoradiotherapy and whether survival is affected by this immunity were examined in the study. The candidate HPV-specific TCRs and motifs were subsequently tracked in TCR repertoires obtained from roughly 78 patients with HPV-related cancers.

Notes on this clone: Its cognate antigen has yet to be identified. No base-level quality is on record; no much larger clone is a single base apart.

For CDR1 and CDR2, the germline V gene lists MNHEY and SVGAGI. Trimming takes 6 bases from V and 8 bases from J, and the germline ends sit 17 bases apart. The CDR3 numbers 15 residues from cysteine through phenylalanine. Only the CDR3 portion is preserved as DNA: 45 bases, with reading frame beginning at the first base. Library creation used the immunoSEQ multiplex PCR assay. In its TCRdb copy, this immuneACCESS table keeps in-frame sequences only and misses some clones. Where compared with another copy, unresolved V genes explain less than half of these, and the others have no known cause. The sample contains about 21,000 clones, approximately 86% of them found a single time. The ten largest account for approximately 4.6% of the sample. Study-level results and caveats: The survival association was reported for HPV16-positive patients, and the functional definition of HPV-specific T cells was derived from only a couple of HPV16-positive patients. Among HPV16-positive patients, expansion of HPV-responsive T cells during chemoradiotherapy was associated with better recurrence-free survival. Expansion of candidate HPV-specific clones and E7-related TCR motifs was observed in the tumor microenvironment during treatment, whereas no such expansion was observed for non-HPV-specific T cells.

Repertoires were sampled multiple times during chemoradiotherapy, which allowed clonal expansion in the tumor microenvironment to be followed. The sequencing here drew on blood, taken from a patient who underwent chemoradiotherapy. The chain is assembled from TRBV6-5 and TRBJ1-6; the D gene is perhaps TRBD1, from 5 matching bases. The clonotype was recovered from a human donor with HPV-associated anogenital cancer. The CDR3 amino acid sequence is: CASRPPGREDSPLHF. DNA sequence: TGTGCCAGCAGGCCCCCGGGACGGGAAGATTCACCCCTCCACTTT.